The T cell receptor beta chain under discussion was sequenced for a study of beta chain features in type 1 diabetes. This clone was seen a handful of times. CDR3 length: 12 amino acids. The germline V gene has CDR1 MDHEN and CDR2 SYDVKM. The V end lost 6 bases, the J end lost 4 bases, and 10 bases lay between the germline ends. Expressed TCRB transcripts were sequenced after all isolated RNA was converted to cDNA. TCRdb's table, derived via immunoSEQ multiplex PCR, lists solely in-frame clones and lacks some. The data show hundreds of thousands of clones, 15% to 19% seen once. Each of the CD4+ naive, central memory, regulatory and stem cell-like memory populations was sorted via CD45RO/CCR7/CD25/CD127/CD95/CD27.

The chain combines TRBV28 with TRBJ2-7; D remains ambiguous. The source of this sequence is a man aged 18 to 30 in good health. Input material: naive CD4+ T cells from blood. CDR3 region: CASRAKGYEQYF. CDR3 bases: TGTGCCAGCAGAGCTAAGGGATACGAGCAGTACTTC. Full variable domain (outside the CDR3, taken from reference TRBV28 and TRBJ2-7): DVKVTQSSRYLVKRTGEKVFLECVQDMDHENMFWYRQDPGLGLRLIYFSYDVKMKEKGDIPEGYSVSREKKERFSLILESASTNQTSMYLCASRAKGYEQYFGPGTRLTVT.